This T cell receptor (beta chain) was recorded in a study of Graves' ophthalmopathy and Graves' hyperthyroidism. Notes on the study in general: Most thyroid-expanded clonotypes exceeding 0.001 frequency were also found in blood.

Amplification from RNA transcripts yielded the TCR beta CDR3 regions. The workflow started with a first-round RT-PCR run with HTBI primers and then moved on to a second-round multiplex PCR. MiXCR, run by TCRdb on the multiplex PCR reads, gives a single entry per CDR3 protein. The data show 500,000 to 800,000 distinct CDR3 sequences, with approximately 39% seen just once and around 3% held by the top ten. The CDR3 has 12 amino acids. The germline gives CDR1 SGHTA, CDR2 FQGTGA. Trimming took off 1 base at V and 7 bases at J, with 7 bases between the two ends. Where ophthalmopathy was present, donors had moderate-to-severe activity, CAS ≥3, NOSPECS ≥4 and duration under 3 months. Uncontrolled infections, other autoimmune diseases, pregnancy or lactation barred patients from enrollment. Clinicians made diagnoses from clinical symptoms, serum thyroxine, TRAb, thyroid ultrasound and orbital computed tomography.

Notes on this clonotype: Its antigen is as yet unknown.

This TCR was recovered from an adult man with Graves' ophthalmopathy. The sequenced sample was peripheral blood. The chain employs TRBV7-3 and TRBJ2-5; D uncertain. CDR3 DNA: TGTGCCAGCAGCTTAAACCCAGGGACCCAGTACTTC. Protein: CASSLNPGTQYF.